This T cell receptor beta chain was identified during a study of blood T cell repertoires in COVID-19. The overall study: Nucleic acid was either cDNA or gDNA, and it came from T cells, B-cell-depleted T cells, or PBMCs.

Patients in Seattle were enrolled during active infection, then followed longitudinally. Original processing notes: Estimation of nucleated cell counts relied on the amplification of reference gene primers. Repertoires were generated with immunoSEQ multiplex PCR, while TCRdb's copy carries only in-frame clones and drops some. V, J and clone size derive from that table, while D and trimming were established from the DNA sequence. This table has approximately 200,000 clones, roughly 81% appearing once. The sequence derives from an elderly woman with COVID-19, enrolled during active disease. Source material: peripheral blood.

The CDR3 coding sequence is TGCGCCAGCAGCTTACTGGGGGCCGGCTACGAGCAGTACTTC. Residues: CASSLLGAGYEQYF. This chain links TRBV5-1 with TRBJ2-7; D is possibly TRBD1 (6 bases). Germline assignment: CDR1 SGHRS and CDR2 YFSETQ. Deletions cut 2 bases from V and 3 bases from J, with 12 bases between. CDR3 length: 14 amino acids.